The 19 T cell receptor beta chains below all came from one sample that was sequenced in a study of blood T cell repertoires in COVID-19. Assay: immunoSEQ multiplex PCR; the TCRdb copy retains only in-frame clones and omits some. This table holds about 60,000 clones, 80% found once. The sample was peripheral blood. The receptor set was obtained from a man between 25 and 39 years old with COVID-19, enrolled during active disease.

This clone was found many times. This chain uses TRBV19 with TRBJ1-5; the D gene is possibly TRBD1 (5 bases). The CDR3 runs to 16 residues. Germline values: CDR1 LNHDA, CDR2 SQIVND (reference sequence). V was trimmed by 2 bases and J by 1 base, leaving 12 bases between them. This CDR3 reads CASSISGGRSNQPQHF. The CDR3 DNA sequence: TGTGCCAGTAGTATATCGGGGGGTCGGAGCAATCAGCCCCAGCATTTT.

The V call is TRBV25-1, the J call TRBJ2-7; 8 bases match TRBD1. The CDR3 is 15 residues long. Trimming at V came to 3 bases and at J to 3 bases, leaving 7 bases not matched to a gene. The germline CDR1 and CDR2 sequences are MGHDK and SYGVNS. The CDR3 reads CASSDPRQGIYEQYF. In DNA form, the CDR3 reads TGTGCCAGCAGTGATCCGAGACAGGGGATCTACGAGCAGTACTTC.

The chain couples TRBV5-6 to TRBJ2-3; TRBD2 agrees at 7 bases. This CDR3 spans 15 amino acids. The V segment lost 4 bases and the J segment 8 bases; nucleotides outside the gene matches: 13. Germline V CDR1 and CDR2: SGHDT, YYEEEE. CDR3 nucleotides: TGTGCCAGCAGCCCTTGGGCCGGGACTAAGGCTACGCAGTATTTT. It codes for CASSPWAGTKATQYF.

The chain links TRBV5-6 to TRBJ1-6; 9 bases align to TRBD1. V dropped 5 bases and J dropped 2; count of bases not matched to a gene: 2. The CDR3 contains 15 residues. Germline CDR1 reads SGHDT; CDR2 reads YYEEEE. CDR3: CASRRQGAYNSPLHF. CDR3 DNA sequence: TGTGCCAGCAGGCGACAGGGGGCCTATAATTCACCCCTCCACTTT.

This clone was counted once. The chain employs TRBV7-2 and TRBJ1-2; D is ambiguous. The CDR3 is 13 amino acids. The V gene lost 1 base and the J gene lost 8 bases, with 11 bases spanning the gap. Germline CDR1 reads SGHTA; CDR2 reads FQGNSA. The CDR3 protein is CASSLVEGGGYTF. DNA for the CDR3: TGTGCCAGCAGCTTAGTTGAGGGAGGGGGCTACACCTTC.

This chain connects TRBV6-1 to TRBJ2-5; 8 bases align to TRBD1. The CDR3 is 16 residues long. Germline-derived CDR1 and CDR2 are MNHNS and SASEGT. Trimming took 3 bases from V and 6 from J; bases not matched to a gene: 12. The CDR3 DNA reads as TGTGCCAGCAGTGATAGTTTCAGGGGGCGCTCCAAGACCCAGTACTTC. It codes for CASSDSFRGRSKTQYF.

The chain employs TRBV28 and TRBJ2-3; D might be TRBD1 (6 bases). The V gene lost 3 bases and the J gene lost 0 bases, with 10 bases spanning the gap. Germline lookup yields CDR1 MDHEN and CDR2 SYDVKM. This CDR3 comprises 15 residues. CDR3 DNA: TGTGCCAGCAGTTTTAGGGGGTGGAGCACAGATACGCAGTATTTT. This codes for CASSFRGWSTDTQYF.

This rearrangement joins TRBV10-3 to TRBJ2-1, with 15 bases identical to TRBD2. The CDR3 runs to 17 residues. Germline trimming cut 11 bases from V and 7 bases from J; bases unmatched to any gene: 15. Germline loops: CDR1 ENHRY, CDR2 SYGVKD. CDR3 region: CASRGQGLAGGGNEQFF. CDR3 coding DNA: TGTGCCTCCCGGGGACAGGGACTAGCGGGAGGTGGTAATGAGCAGTTCTTC.

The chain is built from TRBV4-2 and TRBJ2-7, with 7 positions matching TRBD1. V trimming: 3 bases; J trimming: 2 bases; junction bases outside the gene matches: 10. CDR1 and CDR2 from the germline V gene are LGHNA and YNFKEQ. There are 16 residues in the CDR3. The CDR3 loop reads CASSHALQGRAYEQYF. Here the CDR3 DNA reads TGTGCCAGCAGCCATGCCCTACAGGGGCGAGCCTACGAGCAGTACTTC.

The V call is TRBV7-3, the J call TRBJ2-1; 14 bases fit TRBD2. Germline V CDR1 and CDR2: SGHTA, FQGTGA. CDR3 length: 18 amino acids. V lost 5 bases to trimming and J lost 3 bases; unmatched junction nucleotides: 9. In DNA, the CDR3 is TGTGCCAGCAGCGCCGGGACTAGCGGGAGCAGTCACTACAATGAGCAGTTCTTC. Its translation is CASSAGTSGSSHYNEQFF.

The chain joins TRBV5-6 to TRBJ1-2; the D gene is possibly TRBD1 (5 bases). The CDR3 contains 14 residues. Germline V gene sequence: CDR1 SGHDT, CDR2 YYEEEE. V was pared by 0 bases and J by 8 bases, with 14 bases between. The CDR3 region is CASSLGQPGWGYTF. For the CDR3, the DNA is TGTGCCAGCAGCTTGGGACAGCCAGGCTGGGGCTACACCTTC.

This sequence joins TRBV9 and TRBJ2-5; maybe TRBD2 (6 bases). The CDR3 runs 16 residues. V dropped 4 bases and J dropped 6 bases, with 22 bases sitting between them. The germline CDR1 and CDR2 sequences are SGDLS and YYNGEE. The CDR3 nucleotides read TGTGCCAGCAGCCCCTCAGGTGCGGCCGGGGGAAAGACCCAGTACTTC. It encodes CASSPSGAAGGKTQYF.

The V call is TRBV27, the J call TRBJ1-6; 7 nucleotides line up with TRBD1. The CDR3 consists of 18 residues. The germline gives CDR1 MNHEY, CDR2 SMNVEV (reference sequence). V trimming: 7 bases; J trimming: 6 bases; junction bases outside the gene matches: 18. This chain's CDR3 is CASTRQGRGLAGNSPLHF. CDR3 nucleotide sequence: TGTGCCAGCACTCGACAGGGTAGGGGGCTCGCCGGTAATTCACCCCTCCACTTT.

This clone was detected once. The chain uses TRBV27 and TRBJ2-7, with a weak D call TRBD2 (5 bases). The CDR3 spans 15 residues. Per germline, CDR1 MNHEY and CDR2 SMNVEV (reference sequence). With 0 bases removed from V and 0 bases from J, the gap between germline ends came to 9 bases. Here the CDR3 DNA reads TGTGCCAGCAGTTTATCGAGCGGCGTCTCCTACGAGCAGTACTTC. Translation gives CASSLSSGVSYEQYF.

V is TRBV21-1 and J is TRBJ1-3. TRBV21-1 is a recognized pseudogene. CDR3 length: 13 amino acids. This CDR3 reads CASGGGPGNTIYF. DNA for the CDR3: TGTGCCAGCGGGGGGGGACCTGGAAACACCATATATTTT.

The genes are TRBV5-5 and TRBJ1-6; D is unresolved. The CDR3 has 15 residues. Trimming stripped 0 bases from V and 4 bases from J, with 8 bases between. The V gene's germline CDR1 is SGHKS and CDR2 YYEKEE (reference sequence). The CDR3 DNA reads TGTGCCAGCAGCTTGGTGGGAGCTTATAATTCACCCCTCCACTTT. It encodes CASSLVGAYNSPLHF.

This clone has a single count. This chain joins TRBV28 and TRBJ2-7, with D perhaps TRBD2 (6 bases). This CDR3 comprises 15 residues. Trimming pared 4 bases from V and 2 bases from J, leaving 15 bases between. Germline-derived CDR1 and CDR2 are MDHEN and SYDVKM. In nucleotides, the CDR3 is TGTGCCAGCAGTTGGTGGGGAGGTGCTACCTACGAGCAGTACTTC. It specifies CASSWWGGATYEQYF.

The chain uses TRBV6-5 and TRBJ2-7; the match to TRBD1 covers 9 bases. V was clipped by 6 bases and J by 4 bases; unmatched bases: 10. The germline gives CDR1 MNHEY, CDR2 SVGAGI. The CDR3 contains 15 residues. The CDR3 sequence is CASRFRGQGRYEQYF. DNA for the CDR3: TGTGCCAGCAGGTTCCGAGGACAGGGGCGGTACGAGCAGTACTTC.

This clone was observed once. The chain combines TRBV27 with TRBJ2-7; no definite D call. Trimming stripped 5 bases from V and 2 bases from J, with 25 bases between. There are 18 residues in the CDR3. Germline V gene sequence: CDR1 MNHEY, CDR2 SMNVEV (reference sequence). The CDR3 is CASSLYTPLASATYEQYF. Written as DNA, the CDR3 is TGTGCCAGCAGTCTTTACACCCCTTTAGCTTCAGCTACCTACGAGCAGTACTTC.